Listed below are T cell receptor beta chains from one sample, sequenced in a study of beta chain features in type 1 diabetes. Generated by immunoSEQ multiplex PCR, the TCRdb table keeps only in-frame clones and is missing some. The sample has fewer than 550,000 clones, about an eighth seen once. The sample was naive CD4+ T cells from blood. Receptors originate from a woman under 30 in good health. Each CDR3 is given with its conserved first and last residue. D genes are given only for firm matches. The listing skips clone size in some rows; elsewhere it reads once, few, many or a size class.

J	V	length	D	size	DNA	CDR3
TRBJ2-1	TRBV25-1	14	.	few	TGTGCCAGCAGTGAATACGACCTATACAATGAGCAGTTCTTC	CASSEYDLYNEQFF
TRBJ1-1	TRBV29-1	15	.	few	TGCAGCGTGGTCCGGGACGCCCGAAAAAATGCTGAAGCTTTCTTT	CSVVRDARKNAEAFF
TRBJ2-1	TRBV5-1	16	TRBD2	.	TGCGCCAGCAGCTTCTTGACTAGCGGGGGGACAAGTAAGCAGTTCTTC	CASSFLTSGGTSKQFF
TRBJ2-7	TRBV6-6	16	.	few	TGTGCCAGCAGTTACCGATCACCCCGGAGTACCTACGAGCAGTACTTC	CASSYRSPRSTYEQYF
TRBJ2-3	TRBV28	11	.	.	TGTGCCAGCAGGGCATGGGATACGCAGTATTTT	CASRAWDTQYF
TRBJ1-1	TRBV18	14	.	few	TGTGCCGGCTCAGGCCGGGTGGGGAACACTGAAGCTTTCTTT	CAGSGRVGNTEAFF
TRBJ2-2	TRBV27	15	.	.	TGTGCCAGCGGCAGGTCTGGGGTTTTCACCGGGGAGCTGTTTTTT	CASGRSGVFTGELFF
TRBJ1-2	TRBV4-3	15	.	.	TGCGCCAGCAGCCAAGACCCCAGCGGACAGTATGGCTACACCTTC	CASSQDPSGQYGYTF
TRBJ1-4	TRBV4-3	16	.	.	TGCGCCAGCAGCCAAGAGCCGTTTCAACGGGGTGAAAAACTGTTTTTT	CASSQEPFQRGEKLFF
TRBJ1-5	TRBV4-1	16	.	few	TGCGCCAGCAGCCAAGATTACTCATATAGCAATCAGCCCCAGCATTTT	CASSQDYSYSNQPQHF